This T cell receptor beta chain was documented in a study of T-cell memory formation after mild COVID-19. Study-level points and caveats: A second wave expanding day 15 to 37 was CD4+-biased; contracting clones were balanced.

The TCR alpha and TCR beta cDNA libraries, bearing sample barcodes and UMIs, were generated by 5'RACE using constant-segment primers. In TCRdb, the 5' RACE reads were re-called with MiXCR into one record per CDR3 protein. This table has about 470,000 distinct CDR3 sequences, roughly 20% appearing once. This clonotype was seen many times. Its antigen is unknown. With 4 bases removed from V and 0 bases from J, the gap between germline ends came to 13 bases. The germline CDR1 and CDR2 sequences are SGHRS and YFSETQ. This CDR3 has 16 residues. This chain uses TRBV5-1 with TRBJ2-2; the D call may be TRBD1 or TRBD2 (5 bases each). The clonotype was recovered from an adult woman who had mild COVID-19 (a few samples of this study predate the infection). Cell type and time point are not known. The sequenced material came from PBMCs or a T cell subset sorted from them (not recorded which). The CDR3 DNA sequence: TGCGCCAGCAGCCTAAAAGGGGACCCGAACACCGGGGAGCTGTTTTTT. It encodes CASSLKGDPNTGELFF.